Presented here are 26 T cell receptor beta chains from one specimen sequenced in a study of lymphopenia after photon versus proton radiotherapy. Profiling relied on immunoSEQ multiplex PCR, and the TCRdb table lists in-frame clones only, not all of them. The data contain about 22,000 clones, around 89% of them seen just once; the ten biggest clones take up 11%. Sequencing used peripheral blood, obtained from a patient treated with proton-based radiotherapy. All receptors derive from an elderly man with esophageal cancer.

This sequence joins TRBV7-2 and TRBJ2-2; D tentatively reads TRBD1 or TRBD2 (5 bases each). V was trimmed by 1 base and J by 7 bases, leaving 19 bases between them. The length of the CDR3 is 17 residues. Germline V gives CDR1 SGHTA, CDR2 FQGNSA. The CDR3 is CASSLGARGRRGGELFF. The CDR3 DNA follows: TGTGCCAGCAGCTTAGGGGCCCGGGGACGAAGGGGCGGGGAGCTGTTTTTT.

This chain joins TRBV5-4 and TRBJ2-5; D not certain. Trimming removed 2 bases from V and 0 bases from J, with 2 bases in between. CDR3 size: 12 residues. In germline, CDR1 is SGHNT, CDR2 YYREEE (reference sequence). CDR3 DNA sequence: TGTGCCAGCAGCTTCGACCAAGAGACCCAGTACTTC. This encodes CASSFDQETQYF.

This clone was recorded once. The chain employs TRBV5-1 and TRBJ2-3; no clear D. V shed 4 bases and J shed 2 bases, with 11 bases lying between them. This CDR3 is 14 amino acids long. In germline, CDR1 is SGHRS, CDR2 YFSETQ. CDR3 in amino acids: CASSEPGSTDTQYF. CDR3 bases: TGCGCCAGCAGCGAACCGGGCTCCACAGATACGCAGTATTTT.

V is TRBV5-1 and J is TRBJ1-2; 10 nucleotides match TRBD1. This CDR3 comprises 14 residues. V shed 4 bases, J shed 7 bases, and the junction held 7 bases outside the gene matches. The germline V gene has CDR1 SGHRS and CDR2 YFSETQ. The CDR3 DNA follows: TGCGCCAGCAGCGCCGCCGGGACAGGGGTTGGCTACACCTTC. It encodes CASSAAGTGVGYTF.

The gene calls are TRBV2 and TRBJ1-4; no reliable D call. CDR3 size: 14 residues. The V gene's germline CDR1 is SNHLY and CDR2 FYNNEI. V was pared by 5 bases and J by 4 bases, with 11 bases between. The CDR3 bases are TGTGCCAGCAGTCCGGGTGAGAATAATGAAAAACTGTTTTTT. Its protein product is CASSPGENNEKLFF.

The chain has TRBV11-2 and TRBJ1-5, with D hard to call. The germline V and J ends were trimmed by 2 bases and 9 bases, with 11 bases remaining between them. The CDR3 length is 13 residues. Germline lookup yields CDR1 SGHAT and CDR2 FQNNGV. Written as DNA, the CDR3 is TGTGCCAGCAGCTTATCGGGTTTAGGGCCCCAGCATTTT. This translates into CASSLSGLGPQHF.

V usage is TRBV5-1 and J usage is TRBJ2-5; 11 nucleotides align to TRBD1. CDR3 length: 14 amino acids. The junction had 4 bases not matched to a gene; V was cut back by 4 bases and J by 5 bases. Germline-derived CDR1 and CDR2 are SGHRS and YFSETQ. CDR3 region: CASSPGQGGETQYF. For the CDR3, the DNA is TGCGCCAGCAGCCCGGGACAGGGGGGTGAGACCCAGTACTTC.

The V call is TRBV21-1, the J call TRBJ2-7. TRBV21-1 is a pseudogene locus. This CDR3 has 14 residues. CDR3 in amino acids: CASSPGRGGYEQYF. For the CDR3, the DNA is TGTGCCAGCAGCCCCGGTCGGGGCGGCTACGAGCAGTACTTC.

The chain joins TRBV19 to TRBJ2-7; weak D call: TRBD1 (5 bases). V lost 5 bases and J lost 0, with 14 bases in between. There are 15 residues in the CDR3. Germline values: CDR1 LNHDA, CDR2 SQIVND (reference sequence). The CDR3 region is CASSPREGASYEQYF. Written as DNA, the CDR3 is TGTGCCAGTAGTCCTAGAGAAGGGGCCTCCTACGAGCAGTACTTC.

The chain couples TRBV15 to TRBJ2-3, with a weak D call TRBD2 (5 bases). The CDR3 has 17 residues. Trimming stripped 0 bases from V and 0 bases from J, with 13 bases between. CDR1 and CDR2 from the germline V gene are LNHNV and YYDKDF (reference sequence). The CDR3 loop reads CATSRDRGPASTDTQYF. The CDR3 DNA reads TGTGCCACCAGCAGAGATAGAGGGCCGGCCAGCACAGATACGCAGTATTTT.

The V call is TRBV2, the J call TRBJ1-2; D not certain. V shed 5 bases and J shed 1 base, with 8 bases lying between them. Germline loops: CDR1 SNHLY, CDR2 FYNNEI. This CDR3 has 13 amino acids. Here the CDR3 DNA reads TGTGCCAGCAGTTCGTGGCGTAACTATGGCTACACCTTC. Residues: CASSSWRNYGYTF.

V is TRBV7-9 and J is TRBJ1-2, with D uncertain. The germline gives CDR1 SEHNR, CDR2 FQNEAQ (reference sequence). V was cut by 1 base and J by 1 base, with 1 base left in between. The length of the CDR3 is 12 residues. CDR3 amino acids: CASSLDNYGYTF. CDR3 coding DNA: TGTGCCAGCAGCTTAGATAACTATGGCTACACCTTC.

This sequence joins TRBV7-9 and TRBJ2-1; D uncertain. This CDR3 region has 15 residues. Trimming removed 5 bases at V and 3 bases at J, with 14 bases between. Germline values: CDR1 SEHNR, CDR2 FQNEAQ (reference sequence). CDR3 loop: CASSLDSTDYNEQFF. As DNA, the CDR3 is TGTGCCAGCAGCCTAGACTCGACCGACTACAATGAGCAGTTCTTC. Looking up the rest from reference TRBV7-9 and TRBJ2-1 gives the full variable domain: DTGVSQNPRHKITKRGQNVTFRCDPISEHNRLYWYRQTLGQGPEFLTYFQNEAQLEKSRLLSDRFSAERPKGSFSTLEIQRTEQGDSAMYLCASSLDSTDYNEQFFGPGTRLTVL.

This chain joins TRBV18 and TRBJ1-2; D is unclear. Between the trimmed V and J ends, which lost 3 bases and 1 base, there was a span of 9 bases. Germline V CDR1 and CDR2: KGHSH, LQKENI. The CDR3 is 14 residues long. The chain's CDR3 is CASSPTGYNYGYTF. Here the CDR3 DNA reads TGTGCCAGCTCACCGACGGGCTATAACTATGGCTACACCTTC.

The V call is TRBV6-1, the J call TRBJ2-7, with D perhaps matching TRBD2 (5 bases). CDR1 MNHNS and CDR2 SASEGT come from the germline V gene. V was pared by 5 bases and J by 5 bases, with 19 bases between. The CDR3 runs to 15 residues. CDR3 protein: CASSFHGLGNDEQYF. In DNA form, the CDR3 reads TGTGCCAGCAGTTTCCATGGGCTCGGGAACGACGAGCAGTACTTC.

The CDR3 DNA follows: TGTGCCAGCAGTCCCGGGACAGGGGTTGAGTATTTT. Translated: CASSPGTGVEYF. The chain carries TRBV6-6 and TRBJ2-3; TRBD1 matches at 10 bases. The CDR3 contains 12 residues. The V and J ends lost 5 bases and 13 bases, in that order; junction bases with no gene match: 6. Germline values: CDR1 MNHNY, CDR2 SVGAGI (reference sequence).

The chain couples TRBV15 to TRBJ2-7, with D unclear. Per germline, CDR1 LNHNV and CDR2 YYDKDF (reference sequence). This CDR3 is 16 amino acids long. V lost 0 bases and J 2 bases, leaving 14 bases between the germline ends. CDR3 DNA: TGTGCCACCAGCAGAGATTCCGCGGAAATGGCCTACGAGCAGTACTTC. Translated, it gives CATSRDSAEMAYEQYF.

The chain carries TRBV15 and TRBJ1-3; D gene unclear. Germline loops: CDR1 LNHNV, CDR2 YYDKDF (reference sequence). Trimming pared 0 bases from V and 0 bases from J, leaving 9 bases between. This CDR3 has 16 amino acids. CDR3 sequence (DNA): TGTGCCACCAGCAGAGACGGAGGAACCTCTGGAAACACCATATATTTT. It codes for CATSRDGGTSGNTIYF.

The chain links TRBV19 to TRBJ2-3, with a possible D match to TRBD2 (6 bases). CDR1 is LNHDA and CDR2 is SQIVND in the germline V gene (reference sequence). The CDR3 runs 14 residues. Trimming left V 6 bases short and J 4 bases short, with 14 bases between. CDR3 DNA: TGTGCCAGTAGCTTTCGGGAGCGGCCAGATACGCAGTATTTT. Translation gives CASSFRERPDTQYF.

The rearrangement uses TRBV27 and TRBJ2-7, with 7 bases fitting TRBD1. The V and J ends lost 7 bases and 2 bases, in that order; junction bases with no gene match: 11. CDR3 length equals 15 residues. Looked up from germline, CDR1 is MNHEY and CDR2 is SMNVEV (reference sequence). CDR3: CASTGIRDRTYEQYF. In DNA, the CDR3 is TGTGCCAGCACCGGGATCCGGGACAGAACCTACGAGCAGTACTTC.

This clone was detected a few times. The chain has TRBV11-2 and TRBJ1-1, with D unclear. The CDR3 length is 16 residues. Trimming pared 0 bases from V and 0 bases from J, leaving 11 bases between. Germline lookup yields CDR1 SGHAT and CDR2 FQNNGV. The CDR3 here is CASSLEFGRMNTEAFF. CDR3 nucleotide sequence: TGTGCCAGCAGCTTAGAGTTTGGCAGGATGAACACTGAAGCTTTCTTT.

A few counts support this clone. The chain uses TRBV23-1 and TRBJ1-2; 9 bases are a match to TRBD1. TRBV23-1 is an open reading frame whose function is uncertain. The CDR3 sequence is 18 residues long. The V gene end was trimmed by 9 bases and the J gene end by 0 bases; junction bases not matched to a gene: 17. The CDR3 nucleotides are TGCGCCAGGAAGGGGGACAGGGACGTCCGCCCCGCTAACTATGGCTACACCTTC. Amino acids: CARKGDRDVRPANYGYTF.

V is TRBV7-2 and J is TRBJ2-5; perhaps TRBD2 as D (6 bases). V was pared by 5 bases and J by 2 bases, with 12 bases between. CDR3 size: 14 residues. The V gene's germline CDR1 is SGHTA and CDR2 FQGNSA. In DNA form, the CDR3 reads TGTGCCAGCAGCCCGCCGGGACTGCAAGAGACCCAGTACTTC. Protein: CASSPPGLQETQYF. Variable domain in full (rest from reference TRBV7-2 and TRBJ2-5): GAGVSQSPSNKVTEKGKDVELRCDPISGHTALYWYRQSLGQGLEFLIYFQGNSAPDKSGLPSDRFSAERTGGSVSTLTIQRTQQEDSAVYLCASSPPGLQETQYFGPGTRLLVL.

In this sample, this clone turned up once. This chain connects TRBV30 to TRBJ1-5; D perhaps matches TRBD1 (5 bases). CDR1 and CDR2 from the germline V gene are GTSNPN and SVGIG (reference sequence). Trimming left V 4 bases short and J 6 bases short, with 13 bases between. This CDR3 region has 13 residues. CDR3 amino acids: CAWNGPGGQPQHF. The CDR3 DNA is TGTGCCTGGAATGGACCTGGGGGTCAGCCCCAGCATTTT.

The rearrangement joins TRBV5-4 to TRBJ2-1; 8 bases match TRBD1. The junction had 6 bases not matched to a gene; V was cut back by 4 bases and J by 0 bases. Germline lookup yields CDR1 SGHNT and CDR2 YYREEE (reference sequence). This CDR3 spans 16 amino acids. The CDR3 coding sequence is TGTGCCAGCAGCCAGGGACAGGACTACTCCTACAATGAGCAGTTCTTC. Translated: CASSQGQDYSYNEQFF.

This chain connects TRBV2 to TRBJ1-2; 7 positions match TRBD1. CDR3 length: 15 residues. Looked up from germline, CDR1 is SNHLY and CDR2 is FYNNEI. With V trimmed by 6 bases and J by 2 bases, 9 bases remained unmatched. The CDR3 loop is CASSGTALQNYGYTF. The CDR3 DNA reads TGTGCCAGCAGCGGGACAGCCCTTCAAAACTATGGCTACACCTTC. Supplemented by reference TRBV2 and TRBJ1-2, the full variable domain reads EPEVTQTPSHQVTQMGQEVILRCVPISNHLYFYWYRQILGQKVEFLVSFYNNEISEKSEIFDDQFSVERPDGSNFTLKIRSTKLEDSAMYFCASSGTALQNYGYTFGSGTRLTVV.